This T cell receptor (beta chain) was identified during a study of blood T cell repertoires in COVID-19. Study information: T cells, B-cell-depleted T cells, or PBMCs provided the cDNA or gDNA that served as material.

Authors' data handling: Reference gene primer amplification in the assay estimated nucleated cell counts. Sequenced by immunoSEQ multiplex PCR; TCRdb stores in-frame clones only, minus some. D and trimming come from the DNA, and the V and J calls and clone size come from that table. There are about 250,000 clones in the sample; 84% occur only once, and under 4.5% lies in the top ten. This CDR3 region has 13 residues. The germline gives CDR1 KGHSH, CDR2 LQKENI. V gave up 6 bases and J gave up 6 bases; unmatched junction bases: 5. The table lists this clone with a few counts. The chain uses TRBV18 and TRBJ1-1, with 9 bases identical to TRBD1. This TCR came from a middle-aged man with acute or convalescent COVID-19. Sequencing was carried out using peripheral blood. CDR3 sequence reads: CASSRDRAAEAFF. CDR3 nucleotide sequence: TGTGCCAGCTCCCGGGACAGGGCCGCTGAAGCTTTCTTT.